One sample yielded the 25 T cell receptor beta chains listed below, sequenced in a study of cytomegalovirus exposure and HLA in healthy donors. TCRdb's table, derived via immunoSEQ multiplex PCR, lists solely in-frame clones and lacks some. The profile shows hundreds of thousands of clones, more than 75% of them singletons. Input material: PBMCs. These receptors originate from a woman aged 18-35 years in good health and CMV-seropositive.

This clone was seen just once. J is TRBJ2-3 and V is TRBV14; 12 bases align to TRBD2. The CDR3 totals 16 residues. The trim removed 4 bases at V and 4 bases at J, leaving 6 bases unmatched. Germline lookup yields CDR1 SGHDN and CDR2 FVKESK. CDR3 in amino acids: CASSLGLAGLADTQYF. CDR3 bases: TGTGCCAGCAGCCTAGGACTAGCGGGGTTAGCAGATACGCAGTATTTT.

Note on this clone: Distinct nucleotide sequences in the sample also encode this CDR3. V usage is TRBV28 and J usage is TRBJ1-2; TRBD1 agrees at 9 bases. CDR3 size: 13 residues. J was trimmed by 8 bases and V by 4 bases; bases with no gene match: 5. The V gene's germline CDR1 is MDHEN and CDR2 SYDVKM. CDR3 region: CASSSGQGGGYTF. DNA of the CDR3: TGTGCCAGCAGTTCGGGACAGGGCGGAGGCTACACCTTC.

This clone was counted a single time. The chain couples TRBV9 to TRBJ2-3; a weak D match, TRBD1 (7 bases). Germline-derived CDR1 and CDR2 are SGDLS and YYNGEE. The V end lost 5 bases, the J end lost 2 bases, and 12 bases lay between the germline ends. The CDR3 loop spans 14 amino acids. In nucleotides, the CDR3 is TGTGCCAGCAGTGCGGGACAGATCACAGATACGCAGTATTTT. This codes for CASSAGQITDTQYF.

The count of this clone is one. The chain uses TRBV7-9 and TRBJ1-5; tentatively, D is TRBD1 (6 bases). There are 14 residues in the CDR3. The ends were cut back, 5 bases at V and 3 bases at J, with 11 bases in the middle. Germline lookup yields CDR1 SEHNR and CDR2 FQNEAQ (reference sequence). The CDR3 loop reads CASSQTGNNQPQHF. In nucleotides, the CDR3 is TGTGCCAGCAGCCAGACAGGCAACAATCAGCCCCAGCATTTT.

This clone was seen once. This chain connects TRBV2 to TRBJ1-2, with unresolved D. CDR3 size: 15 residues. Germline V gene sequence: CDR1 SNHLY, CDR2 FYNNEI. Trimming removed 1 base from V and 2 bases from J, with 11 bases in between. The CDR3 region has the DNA TGTGCCAGCAGTGAAGAGGCAGGAGGGAACTATGGCTACACCTTC. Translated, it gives CASSEEAGGNYGYTF.

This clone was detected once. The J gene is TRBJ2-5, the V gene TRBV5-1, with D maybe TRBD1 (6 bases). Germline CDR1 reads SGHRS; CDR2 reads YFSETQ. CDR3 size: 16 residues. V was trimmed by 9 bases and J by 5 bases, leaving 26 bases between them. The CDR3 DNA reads TGCGCCACCAAGCAAGGGTTCTTGTCAGGGGTCGAGACCCAGTACTTC. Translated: CATKQGFLSGVETQYF.

CDR3 sequence (DNA): TGTGCCAGCAGTCCCACTAGCGGGAGACCCTACGAGCAGTACTTC. Its protein product is CASSPTSGRPYEQYF. The V gene is TRBV27, the J gene TRBJ2-7, with 11 bases that match TRBD2. Per germline, CDR1 MNHEY and CDR2 SMNVEV (reference sequence). This CDR3 spans 15 amino acids. Trimming removed 5 bases from V and 2 bases from J; junction bases left unmatched: 5.

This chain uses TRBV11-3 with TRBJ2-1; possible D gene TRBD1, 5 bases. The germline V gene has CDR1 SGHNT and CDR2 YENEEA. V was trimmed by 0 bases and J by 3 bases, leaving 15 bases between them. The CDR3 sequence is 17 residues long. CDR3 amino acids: CASSLDRPARGYNEQFF. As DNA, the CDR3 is TGTGCCAGCAGCTTAGATCGCCCGGCTAGGGGCTACAATGAGCAGTTCTTC.

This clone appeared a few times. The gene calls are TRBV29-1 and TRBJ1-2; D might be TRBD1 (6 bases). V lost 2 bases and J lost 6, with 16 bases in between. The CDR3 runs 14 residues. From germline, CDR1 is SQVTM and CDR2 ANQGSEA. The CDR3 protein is CSVETSGVGDGYTF. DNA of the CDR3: TGCAGCGTTGAAACATCAGGGGTAGGGGATGGCTACACCTTC.

The CDR3 coding sequence is TGCGCCAGCAGCCAAGTTTTGCGGAACTCTTACGAGCAGTACTTC. Protein: CASSQVLRNSYEQYF. The chain carries TRBV4-1 and TRBJ2-7; no definite D call. The CDR3 is 15 residues long. The germline V gene encodes CDR1 MGHRA and CDR2 YSYEKL. V lost 1 base and J lost 4, with 14 bases in between.

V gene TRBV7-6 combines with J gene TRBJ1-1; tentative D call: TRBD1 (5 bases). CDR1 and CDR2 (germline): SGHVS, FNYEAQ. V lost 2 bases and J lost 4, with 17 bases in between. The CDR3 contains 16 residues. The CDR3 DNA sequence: TGTGCCAGCAGCTTATCCGCGGATCAGGGAGGCACTGAAGCTTTCTTT. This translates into CASSLSADQGGTEAFF. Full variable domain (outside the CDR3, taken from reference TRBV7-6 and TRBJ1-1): GAGVSQSPRYKVTKRGQDVALRCDPISGHVSLYWYRQALGQGPEFLTYFNYEAQQDKSGLPNDRFSAERPEGSISTLTIQRTEQRDSAMYRCASSLSADQGGTEAFFGQGTRLTVV.

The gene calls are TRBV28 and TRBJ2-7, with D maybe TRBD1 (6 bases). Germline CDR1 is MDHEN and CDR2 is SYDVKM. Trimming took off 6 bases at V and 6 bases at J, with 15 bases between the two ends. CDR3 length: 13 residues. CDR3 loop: CASRGALLGEQYF. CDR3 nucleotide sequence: TGTGCCAGCAGGGGGGCCTTATTGGGCGAGCAGTACTTC. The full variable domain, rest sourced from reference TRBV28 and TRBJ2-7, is DVKVTQSSRYLVKRTGEKVFLECVQDMDHENMFWYRQDPGLGLRLIYFSYDVKMKEKGDIPEGYSVSREKKERFSLILESASTNQTSMYLCASRGALLGEQYFGPGTRLTVT.

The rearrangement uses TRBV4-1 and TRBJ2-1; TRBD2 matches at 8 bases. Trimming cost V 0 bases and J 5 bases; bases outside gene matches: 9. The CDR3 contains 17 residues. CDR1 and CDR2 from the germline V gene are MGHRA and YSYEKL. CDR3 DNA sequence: TGCGCCAGCAGCCAAGAAGGGGCGGGGGGCTCGAACAATGAGCAGTTCTTC. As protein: CASSQEGAGGSNNEQFF.

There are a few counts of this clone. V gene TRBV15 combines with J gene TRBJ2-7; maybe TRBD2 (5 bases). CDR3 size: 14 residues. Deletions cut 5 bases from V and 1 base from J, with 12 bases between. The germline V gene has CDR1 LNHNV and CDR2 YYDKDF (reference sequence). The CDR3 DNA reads TGTGCCACCAGCTCCCGAGGGTTATCCTACGAGCAGTACTTC. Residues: CATSSRGLSYEQYF. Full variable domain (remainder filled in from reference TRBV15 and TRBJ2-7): DAMVIQNPRYQVTQFGKPVTLSCSQTLNHNVMYWYQQKSSQAPKLLFHYYDKDFNNEADTPDNFQSRRPNTSFCFLDIRSPGLGDTAMYLCATSSRGLSYEQYFGPGTRLTVT.

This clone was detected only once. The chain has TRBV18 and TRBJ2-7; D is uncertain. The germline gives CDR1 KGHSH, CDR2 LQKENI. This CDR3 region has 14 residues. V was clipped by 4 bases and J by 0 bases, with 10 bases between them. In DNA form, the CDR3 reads TGTGCCAGCTCACGGCAAGCTAGCTCCTACGAGCAGTACTTC. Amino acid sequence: CASSRQASSYEQYF.

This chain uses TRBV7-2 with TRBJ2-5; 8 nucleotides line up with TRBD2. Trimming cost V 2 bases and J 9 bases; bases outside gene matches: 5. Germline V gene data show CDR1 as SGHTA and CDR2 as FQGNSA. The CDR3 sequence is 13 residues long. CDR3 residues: CASSLPPGGAQYF. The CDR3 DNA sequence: TGTGCCAGCAGCTTACCCCCGGGGGGGGCCCAGTACTTC. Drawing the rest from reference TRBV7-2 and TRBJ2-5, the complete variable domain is GAGVSQSPSNKVTEKGKDVELRCDPISGHTALYWYRQSLGQGLEFLIYFQGNSAPDKSGLPSDRFSAERTGGSVSTLTIQRTQQEDSAVYLCASSLPPGGAQYFGPGTRLLVL.

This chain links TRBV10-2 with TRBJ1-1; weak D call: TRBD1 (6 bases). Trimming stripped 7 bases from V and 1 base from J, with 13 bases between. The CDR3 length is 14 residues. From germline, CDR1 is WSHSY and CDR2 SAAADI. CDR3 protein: CASMTRGANTEAFF. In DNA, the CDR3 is TGCGCCAGCATGACCCGGGGGGCGAACACTGAAGCTTTCTTT.

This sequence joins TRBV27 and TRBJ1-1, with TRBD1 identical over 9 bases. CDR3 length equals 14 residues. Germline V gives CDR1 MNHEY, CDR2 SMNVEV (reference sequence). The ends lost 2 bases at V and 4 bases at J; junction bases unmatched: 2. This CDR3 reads CASSLTGGSTEAFF. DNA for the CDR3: TGTGCCAGCAGTTTAACAGGGGGCAGCACTGAAGCTTTCTTT.

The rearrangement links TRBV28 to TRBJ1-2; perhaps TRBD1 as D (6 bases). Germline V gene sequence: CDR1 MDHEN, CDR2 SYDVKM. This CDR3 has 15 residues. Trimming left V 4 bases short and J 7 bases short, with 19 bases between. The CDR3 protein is CASSSPRGFGLGYTF. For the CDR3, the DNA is TGTGCCAGCAGTTCCCCCAGGGGATTCGGGCTTGGCTACACCTTC.

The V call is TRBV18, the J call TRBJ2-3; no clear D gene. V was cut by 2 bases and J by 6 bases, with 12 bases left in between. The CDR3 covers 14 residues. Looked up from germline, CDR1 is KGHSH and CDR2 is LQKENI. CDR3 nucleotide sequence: TGTGCCAGCTCACCAAGACTGGTGTCGGATACGCAGTATTTT. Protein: CASSPRLVSDTQYF.

CDR3 sequence reads: CASSQGLALNTEAFF. For the CDR3, the DNA is TGCGCCAGCAGCCAAGGGTTGGCCTTGAACACTGAAGCTTTCTTT. This chain links TRBV4-1 with TRBJ1-1; D gene unclear. V shed 1 base and J shed 0 bases, with 9 bases lying between them. CDR1 is MGHRA and CDR2 is YSYEKL in the germline V gene. This CDR3 has 15 amino acids.

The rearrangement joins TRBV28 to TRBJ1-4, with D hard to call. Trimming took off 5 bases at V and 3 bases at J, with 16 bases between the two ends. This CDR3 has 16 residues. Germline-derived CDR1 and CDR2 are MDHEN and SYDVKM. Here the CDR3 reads CASSPRRGTANEKLFF. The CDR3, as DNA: TGTGCCAGCAGTCCCAGGCGTGGCACAGCTAATGAAAAACTGTTTTTT.

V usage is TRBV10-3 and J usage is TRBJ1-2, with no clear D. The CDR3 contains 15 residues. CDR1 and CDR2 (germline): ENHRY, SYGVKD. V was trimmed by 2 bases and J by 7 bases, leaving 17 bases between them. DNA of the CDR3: TGTGCCATCAGTGAGGAGAGGTCCCACTTTTCTGGCTACACCTTC. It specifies CAISEERSHFSGYTF.

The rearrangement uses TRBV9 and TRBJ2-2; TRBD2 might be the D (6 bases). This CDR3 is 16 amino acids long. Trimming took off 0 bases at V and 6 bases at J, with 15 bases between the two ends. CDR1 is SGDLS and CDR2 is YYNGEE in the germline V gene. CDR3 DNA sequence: TGTGCCAGCAGCGTAGGGGGTAGCGGAGTCCCCGGGGAGCTGTTTTTT. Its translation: CASSVGGSGVPGELFF. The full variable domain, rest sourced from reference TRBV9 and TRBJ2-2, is DSGVTQTPKHLITATGQRVTLRCSPRSGDLSVYWYQQSLDQGLQFLIQYYNGEERAKGNILERFSAQQFPDLHSELNLSSLELGDSALYFCASSVGGSGVPGELFFGEGSRLTVL.

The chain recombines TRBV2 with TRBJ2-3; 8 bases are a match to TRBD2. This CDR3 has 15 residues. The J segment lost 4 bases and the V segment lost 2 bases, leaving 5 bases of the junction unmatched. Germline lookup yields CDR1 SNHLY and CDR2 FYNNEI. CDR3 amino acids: CASSEYSAGADTQYF. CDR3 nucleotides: TGTGCCAGCAGTGAATACTCAGCGGGGGCAGATACGCAGTATTTT.